This T cell receptor delta chain was documented in a study of gamma-delta T cells after stem cell transplantation. TCRdb re-called clones from the RT-PCR reads via CATT. The data hold about 2,800 delta-chain clones, with 3% to 4% observed a single time. This clone showed up just a few times. This CDR3 has 14 amino acids. CDR1 and CDR2 (germline): GEAIGNYY, EKD. V dropped 1 base and J dropped 0; count of bases not matched to a gene: 0. This clonotype was sampled from a human donor. It is not recorded whose cells these are; they may come from a transplant donor. The sample was gamma-delta T cells. This sequence joins TRDV2 and TRDJ1; 8 bases align to TRDD3. CDR3 DNA: TGTGCCTGTGACACTGGGGGATACACCGATAAACTCATCTTT. It is translated as CACDTGGYTDKLIF.